These 10 T cell receptor beta chains share one sample of origin, sequenced in a study of T cell clonality in common variable immunodeficiency. Study outcomes and limitations: Reportedly, TCR beta sequences from common variable immunodeficiency showed fewer deletions and N-nucleotide insertions.

Antigens of these TCRs are unknown. Only in-frame clones appear in the TCRdb table, and some are missing; sequencing was by immunoSEQ multiplex PCR. This repertoire holds about 25,000 clones, and none appear only once. The sample comprised peripheral blood mononuclear cells. The receptors were sampled from a human donor with common variable immunodeficiency.

Points on this clone: With the read ending 3 residues before the CDR3 end, the germline J gene is used to fill in that end. J is TRBJ2-7 and V is TRBV7-2; D is undetermined. Germline V gene lookup returns CDR1 SGHTA and CDR2 FQGNSA. CDR3 length: 14 residues. V lost 2 bases, J lost 1 base, and 9 bases lay in between. Here the CDR3 reads CASSLTRSSYEQYF. The sequenced part of the CDR3 DNA is TGTGCCAGCAGCTTAACCAGGTCGTCCTACGAG.

This clone came up many times. Read sequence stops 3 residues before the CDR3 end, and the germline J gene provides the missing end. The chain is built from TRBV20-1 and TRBJ1-4, with 8 positions matching TRBD1. CDR1 is DFQATT, CDR2 SNEGSKA, per germline (reference sequence). With V trimmed by 3 bases and J by 7 bases, 7 bases remained unmatched. The length of the CDR3 is 14 residues. CDR3 sequence: CSARRTGLGEKLFF. The covered CDR3 bases are TGCAGTGCTAGGAGGACAGGGTTAGGTGAAAAA.

This clone was detected a few times. Read sequence stops 3 residues before the CDR3 end, and the germline J gene provides the missing end. The V call is TRBV30, the J call TRBJ1-1, with D hard to call. Germline lookup yields CDR1 GTSNPN and CDR2 SVGIG (reference sequence). The CDR3 sequence is 10 residues long. CDR3 protein: CAWSMSSAFF. The covered CDR3 bases are TGTGCCTGGAGTATGTCCTCC.

Ten or more counts support this clone. Coverage ceases 3 residues before the CDR3 finishes, and the germline J gene fills in the end. The chain carries TRBV10-1 and TRBJ1-1; D not certain. Deletions cut 3 bases from V and 6 bases from J, with 14 bases between. The CDR3 totals 14 residues. Germline CDR1 is WNHNN and CDR2 is SYGVQD (reference sequence). The part of the CDR3 DNA that was read is TGCGCCAGCAGTGAAACCATTGCCGGGGCTGAA. Its protein is CASSETIAGAE. The CDR3, in full, reads CASSETIAGAEAFF.

Points on this clone: The read ends 3 residues early relative to the CDR3; the germline J gene fills the gap. This chain links TRBV20-1 with TRBJ1-2, with D possibly TRBD1 on 5 matching bases. Germline assignment: CDR1 DFQATT and CDR2 SNEGSKA (reference sequence). The CDR3 runs to 15 residues. With 3 bases removed from V and 5 bases from J, the gap between germline ends came to 19 bases. CDR3 DNA (partial): TGCAGTGCTAGGGGCAGGGATGGGCCAGGATATGGC. Translation gives CSARGRDGPGYG. In full, the CDR3 reads CSARGRDGPGYGYTF.

This clone was observed a handful of times. The observed sequence ends 3 residues before the CDR3 terminus, with the missing tail filled in from the germline J gene. This chain uses TRBV19 with TRBJ2-1; 9 bases fit TRBD2. This CDR3 is built from 15 residues. Germline trimming cut 5 bases from V and 9 bases from J; bases unmatched to any gene: 11. Per the germline V gene, CDR1 is LNHDA and CDR2 is SQIVND (reference sequence). The CDR3 is CASSEWASGMGEQFF. The DNA read from the CDR3 is TGTGCCAGTAGTGAGTGGGCTAGCGGGATGGGTGAG.

With respect to this clone: The CDR3 end is not reached by the read, which stops 3 residues before it; the germline J gene fills it in. The chain joins TRBV2 to TRBJ2-5; TRBD2 might be the D (6 bases). Germline-derived CDR1 and CDR2 are SNHLY and FYNNEI. This CDR3 has 14 amino acids. The germline V and J ends were trimmed by 0 bases and 5 bases, with 10 bases remaining between them. The CDR3 DNA, read in part, is TGTGCCAGCAGTGAAGCGCTTCGGGGGGAGACC. Amino acids: CASSEALRGET. The complete CDR3 sequence is CASSEALRGETQYF.

Only a few counts were recorded for this clone. Read data end 3 residues before the CDR3 end; the end is taken from the germline J gene. The chain couples TRBV11-3 to TRBJ2-1; the D gene is possibly TRBD2 (5 bases). Per the germline V gene, CDR1 is SGHNT and CDR2 is YENEEA. The CDR3 is 13 amino acids. V dropped 9 bases and J dropped 6 bases, with 15 bases sitting between them. CDR3 loop: CASSRTRSNEQFF. CDR3 DNA (partial): TGTGCCAGTTCCCGGACTCGGAGCAATGAG.

Comment on this clone: The read ends 3 residues shy of where the CDR3 ends; the end is completed using the germline J gene. J is TRBJ2-5 and V is TRBV18; D is uncertain. With 3 bases removed from V and 2 bases from J, the gap between germline ends came to 7 bases. Germline loops: CDR1 KGHSH, CDR2 LQKENI. This CDR3 has 13 amino acids. The CDR3 DNA, read in part, is TGTGCCAGCTCACCCAGACTGCAAGAGACC. Protein: CASSPRLQET. The entire CDR3 reads CASSPRLQETQYF.

This clone appeared many times. The read halts 3 residues ahead of the CDR3 end, with the missing end drawn from the germline J gene. The genes are TRBV28 and TRBJ2-2, with 9 nucleotides matching TRBD2. Germline CDR1 reads MDHEN; CDR2 reads SYDVKM. The CDR3 contains 15 residues. Trimming took 6 bases from V and 2 from J; bases not matched to a gene: 4. The sequenced CDR3 bases are TGTGCCAGCAGCCCTAGCGGGGTAAACACCGGGGAG. Translation gives CASSPSGVNTGE. The CDR3 reads in full as CASSPSGVNTGELFF.